Included here is one T cell receptor beta chain sequence, with context. With 6 bases clipped from V and 4 bases from J, the junction kept 4 bases outside the gene matches. Germline values: CDR1 SGHAT, CDR2 FQNNGV. This CDR3 spans 13 amino acids. The repertoire was sequenced with immunoSEQ multiplex PCR; TCRdb's copy has only in-frame clones and lacks some. The table includes 250,000 to 300,000 clones, over 65% detected once. The data belong to a study of blood T cell repertoires in COVID-19. The clonotype was recovered from a woman of 80 years or more with acute or convalescent COVID-19. The sample comprised peripheral blood. This chain uses TRBV11-2 with TRBJ1-2; TRBD1 agrees at 8 bases. The CDR3 DNA sequence: TGTGCCAGCAGATACGACAGGGGCTATGGCTACACCTTC. Its protein is CASRYDRGYGYTF.